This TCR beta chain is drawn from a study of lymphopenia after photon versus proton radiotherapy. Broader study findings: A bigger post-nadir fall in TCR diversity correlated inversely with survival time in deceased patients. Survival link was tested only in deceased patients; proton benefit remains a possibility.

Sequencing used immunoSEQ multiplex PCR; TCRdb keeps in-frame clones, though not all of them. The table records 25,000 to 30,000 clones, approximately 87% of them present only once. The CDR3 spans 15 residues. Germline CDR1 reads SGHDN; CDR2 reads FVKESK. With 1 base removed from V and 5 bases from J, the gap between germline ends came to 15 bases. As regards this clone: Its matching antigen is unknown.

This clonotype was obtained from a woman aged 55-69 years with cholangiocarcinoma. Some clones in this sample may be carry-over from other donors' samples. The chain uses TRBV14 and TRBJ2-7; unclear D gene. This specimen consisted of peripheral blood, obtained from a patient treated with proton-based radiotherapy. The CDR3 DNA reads TGTGCCAGCAGCCAAGCGGCTTACTACTGGAACGAGCAGTACTTC. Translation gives CASSQAAYYWNEQYF. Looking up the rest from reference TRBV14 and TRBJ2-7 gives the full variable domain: EAGVTQFPSHSVIEKGQTVTLRCDPISGHDNLYWYRRVMGKEIKFLLHFVKESKQDESGMPNNRFLAERTGGTYSTLKVQPAELEDSGVYFCASSQAAYYWNEQYFGPGTRLTVT.